The TCR beta chain described here comes from a study of cytomegalovirus exposure and HLA in healthy donors. The V gene's germline CDR1 is SGHRS and CDR2 YFSETQ. This CDR3 contains 14 residues. V dropped 0 bases and J dropped 5 bases, with 9 bases sitting between them. The table lists this clone with a few counts. Primers for the PCR totalled 60 Vbeta and 13 Jbeta. Sequencing used immunoSEQ multiplex PCR; TCRdb keeps in-frame clones, though not all of them. The profile shows some 160,000 clones, roughly four fifths of them singletons. The gene calls are TRBV5-1 and TRBJ2-1, with D possibly matching TRBD1 (6 bases). This sequence originates from a woman aged 35 to 49 in good health and CMV-seronegative. The specimen sequenced was PBMCs. The CDR3 bases are TGCGCCAGCAGCTTGGGACAGGTAAACAATGAGCAGTTCTTC. Encoded protein: CASSLGQVNNEQFF.